The 20 T cell receptor beta chains given below trace back to one sample, sequenced in a study of cytomegalovirus exposure and HLA in healthy donors. Use of 60 Vbeta and 13 Jbeta primers characterized the PCR. Sequencing used immunoSEQ multiplex PCR; TCRdb keeps in-frame clones, though not all of them. The sample contains 150,000 to 200,000 clones, around four fifths of which appear only once. Sequenced material: PBMCs. Every receptor here comes from a woman between 50 and 59 years old in good health and CMV-seronegative.

The rearrangement joins TRBV19 to TRBJ1-2; the D is unclear. Between the trimmed V and J ends, which lost 6 bases and 2 bases, there was a span of 13 bases. Germline-derived CDR1 and CDR2 are LNHDA and SQIVND (reference sequence). The CDR3 covers 14 residues. The CDR3 is CASRRGRGNYGYTF. The CDR3 coding sequence is TGTGCCAGTAGGAGAGGCCGCGGGAACTATGGCTACACCTTC.

This clone occurred a few times. The rearrangement uses TRBV5-1 and TRBJ1-1; TRBD1 is a possible D gene (5 bases). V lost 3 bases and J lost 1, with 10 bases in between. Germline-derived CDR1 and CDR2 are SGHRS and YFSETQ. The CDR3 totals 14 residues. The chain's CDR3 is CASSWAGGNTEAFF. The CDR3 nucleotides read TGCGCCAGCAGCTGGGCCGGGGGGAACACTGAAGCTTTCTTT.

This clone was seen a single time. The chain combines TRBV7-3 with TRBJ2-3; TRBD2 matches 12 bases. Germline V CDR1 and CDR2: SGHTA, FQGTGA. Trimming took 5 bases from V and 1 from J; bases not matched to a gene: 1. CDR3 size: 15 residues. CDR3 bases: TGTGCCAGCAGCCTAGCGGGAGGGCGCACAGATACGCAGTATTTT. It is translated as CASSLAGGRTDTQYF.

This sequence joins TRBV7-7 and TRBJ1-5; possible D gene TRBD1, 5 bases. Per the germline V gene, CDR1 is SSHAT and CDR2 is FNYEAQ (reference sequence). V lost 7 bases and J lost 7, with 17 bases in between. The CDR3 totals 14 residues. The CDR3 spells CASTRSGVIQPQHF. The CDR3 region has the DNA TGTGCCAGCACCCGATCGGGGGTAATACAGCCCCAGCATTTT.

In its sample, this clone was seen a few times. This rearrangement joins TRBV5-1 to TRBJ1-1; maybe TRBD1 (5 bases). The CDR3 is 13 amino acids. Trimming stripped 5 bases from V and 3 bases from J, with 11 bases between. CDR1 SGHRS and CDR2 YFSETQ come from the germline V gene. The CDR3 DNA reads TGCGCCAGCAGACCAGACAGCTACACTGAAGCTTTCTTT. Translation: CASRPDSYTEAFF.

The chain has TRBV28 and TRBJ2-4; a weak D match, TRBD2 (6 bases). The CDR3 is made up of 18 amino acids. V shed 4 bases and J shed 0 bases, with 19 bases lying between them. From germline, CDR1 is MDHEN and CDR2 SYDVKM. The CDR3 DNA reads as TGTGCCAGCAGTTGGGACTTGACGAAGCCTCTAGCCAAAAACATTCAGTACTTC. Encoded protein: CASSWDLTKPLAKNIQYF.

The CDR3 reads CASNYGGRRDTEAFF. The DNA of the CDR3 is TGTGCCAGCAATTATGGGGGGAGACGGGACACTGAAGCTTTCTTT. J is TRBJ1-1 and V is TRBV27, with D possibly TRBD1 on 5 matching bases. Germline V gene lookup returns CDR1 MNHEY and CDR2 SMNVEV (reference sequence). The germline V and J ends were trimmed by 7 bases and 3 bases, with 18 bases remaining between them. This CDR3 has 15 residues.

The rearrangement joins TRBV19 to TRBJ2-5, with 9 bases identical to TRBD1. Germline V gene lookup returns CDR1 LNHDA and CDR2 SQIVND (reference sequence). The CDR3 totals 17 residues. J lost 5 bases, V lost 5 bases, and 15 bases had no gene match. The CDR3: CASSPQQGTGLGETQYF. The DNA of the CDR3 is TGTGCCAGTAGTCCCCAGCAGGGGACAGGGCTGGGGGAGACCCAGTACTTC.

This clone was counted a few times. The rearrangement joins TRBV28 to TRBJ2-7; D unresolved. The germline gives CDR1 MDHEN, CDR2 SYDVKM. The CDR3 is 15 amino acids. Trimming took off 5 bases at V and 2 bases at J, with 16 bases between the two ends. The CDR3 DNA reads TGTGCCAGCAGTCCCCCCGACATTGCTGCCTACGAGCAGTACTTC. It encodes CASSPPDIAAYEQYF.

This clone occurred a few times. The chain couples TRBV15 to TRBJ1-1, with 9 bases fitting TRBD1. The germline V gene has CDR1 LNHNV and CDR2 YYDKDF (reference sequence). J lost 4 bases, V lost 8 bases, and 8 bases had no gene match. This CDR3 is 14 amino acids long. CDR3 nucleotide sequence: TGTGCCACCCGGCAACAGGGGGCACGCACTGAAGCTTTCTTT. It translates to CATRQQGARTEAFF.

The chain recombines TRBV11-2 with TRBJ1-2, with D perhaps TRBD1 (6 bases). Germline CDR1 SGHAT, CDR2 FQNNGV. The ends were cut back, 5 bases at V and 5 bases at J, with 21 bases in the middle. The CDR3 contains 16 residues. CDR3 nucleotides: TGTGCCAGCAGCCCCGTAGGGGGACCGGTGGGGTATGGCTACACCTTC. This encodes CASSPVGGPVGYGYTF. Variable domain in full (rest from reference TRBV11-2 and TRBJ1-2): EAGVAQSPRYKIIEKRQSVAFWCNPISGHATLYWYQQILGQGPKLLIQFQNNGVVDDSQLPKDRFSAERLKGVDSTLKIQPAKLEDSAVYLCASSPVGGPVGYGYTFGSGTRLTVV.

The J gene is TRBJ2-1, the V gene TRBV27; 14 bases agree with TRBD2. Germline V gives CDR1 MNHEY, CDR2 SMNVEV (reference sequence). The V and J ends lost 2 bases and 7 bases, in that order; junction bases with no gene match: 1. The CDR3 covers 15 residues. The CDR3 here is CASSLGTSGRNEQFF. CDR3 nucleotides: TGTGCCAGCAGTTTAGGGACTAGCGGGAGAAATGAGCAGTTCTTC.

The V call is TRBV6-1, the J call TRBJ1-5; D remains unclear. V lost 7 bases and J lost 2, with 15 bases in between. The germline gives CDR1 MNHNS, CDR2 SASEGT. The CDR3 spans 15 residues. Written as DNA, the CDR3 is TGTGCCAGCACGGCGGGGAGTGGGGGCAATCAGCCCCAGCATTTT. Translated: CASTAGSGGNQPQHF.

The genes are TRBV29-1 and TRBJ1-2; D uncertain. Trimming removed 0 bases at V and 5 bases at J, with 10 bases between. The CDR3 extends over 13 amino acids. Germline V lookup: CDR1 SQVTM, CDR2 ANQGSEA. The CDR3 loop is CSVEEERWYGYTF. The CDR3 bases are TGCAGCGTTGAAGAGGAGAGGTGGTATGGCTACACCTTC.

The chain carries TRBV7-9 and TRBJ2-7; 9 nucleotides align to TRBD1. CDR1 and CDR2 from the germline V gene are SEHNR and FQNEAQ (reference sequence). The J segment lost 5 bases and the V segment lost 3 bases, leaving 8 bases of the junction unmatched. This CDR3 has 15 amino acids. As DNA, the CDR3 is TGTGCCAGCAGCTTGTCCGGGACAGGGATCCACGAGCAGTACTTC. Translated, it gives CASSLSGTGIHEQYF.

This chain joins TRBV9 and TRBJ1-2, with D perhaps TRBD1 (6 bases). In germline, CDR1 is SGDLS, CDR2 YYNGEE. The CDR3 consists of 15 residues. V was trimmed by 4 bases and J by 3 bases, leaving 16 bases between them. The CDR3 region has the DNA TGTGCCAGCAGCAAACACAGGGTGGGAGACTATGGCTACACCTTC. Translation gives CASSKHRVGDYGYTF.

Only a few counts were recorded for this clone. V is TRBV5-8 and J is TRBJ2-7; no reliable D call. The CDR3 length is 13 residues. Germline V CDR1 and CDR2: SGHTS, YDEGEE. V was cut by 3 bases and J by 1 base, with 8 bases left in between. The CDR3 region has the DNA TGTGCCAGCAGCTATCAGGTTTCCTACGAGCAGTACTTC. Its translation is CASSYQVSYEQYF.

The chain couples TRBV28 to TRBJ2-1; tentatively, D is TRBD2 (6 bases). This CDR3 has 15 residues. Trimming left V 5 bases short and J 2 bases short, with 13 bases between. Germline CDR1 MDHEN, CDR2 SYDVKM. The CDR3 here is CASSDQRVTYNEQFF. CDR3 DNA: TGTGCCAGCAGTGATCAGCGGGTTACCTACAATGAGCAGTTCTTC.

The chain joins TRBV6-5 to TRBJ2-1; 12 bases match TRBD2. Trimming at V came to 6 bases and at J to 10 bases, leaving 10 bases not matched to a gene. The V gene's germline CDR1 is MNHEY and CDR2 SVGAGI. The length of the CDR3 is 15 residues. The CDR3 reads CASSYRTSGVGEQFF. The CDR3, as DNA: TGTGCCAGCAGCTATAGGACTAGCGGGGTTGGGGAGCAGTTCTTC.

This clone was observed once. The chain recombines TRBV2 with TRBJ2-7, with TRBD1 matching over 9 bases. V shed 7 bases and J 0 bases; nucleotides not matched to a gene: 7. Germline values: CDR1 SNHLY, CDR2 FYNNEI. This CDR3 has 15 amino acids. The CDR3 DNA reads TGTGCCAGCACCCTCCGACAGGGGGGCTCCTACGAGCAGTACTTC. Residues: CASTLRQGGSYEQYF.